Listed here are 31 T cell receptor beta chains from one sample, sequenced in a study of blood T cell repertoires in COVID-19. Using immunoSEQ multiplex PCR, the repertoire was profiled, and TCRdb retains in-frame clones only, with some absent. The data contain tens of thousands of clones, roughly 85% of them singletons. Material for sequencing was peripheral blood. The receptors originated from a human donor in a cohort sampled during active COVID-19.

CDR3 coding DNA: TGTGCCAGCAGAGATCACAGGGTTACGCAGTATTTT. Amino acid sequence: CASRDHRVTQYF. This sequence joins TRBV7-9 and TRBJ2-3; perhaps TRBD1 as D (6 bases). The V end lost 6 bases, the J end lost 8 bases, and 12 bases lay between the germline ends. Germline CDR1 reads SEHNR; CDR2 reads FQNEAQ (reference sequence). The CDR3 contains 12 residues.

The gene calls are TRBV5-1 and TRBJ2-5; 10 bases agree with TRBD2. The CDR3 length is 17 residues. Germline lookup yields CDR1 SGHRS and CDR2 YFSETQ. Germline trimming cut 2 bases from V and 5 bases from J; bases unmatched to any gene: 12. The CDR3 sequence: CASSFGGLAGARETQYF. CDR3 bases: TGCGCCAGCAGCTTCGGGGGGCTAGCGGGAGCTCGGGAGACCCAGTACTTC.

This clone was detected only a few times. The chain is built from TRBV7-3 and TRBJ2-5; TRBD1 might be the D (6 bases). The CDR3 sequence is 15 residues long. Trimming shortened V by 5 bases and J by 5 bases, and 18 bases separated the two germline ends. The germline V gene encodes CDR1 SGHTA and CDR2 FQGTGA. The CDR3 DNA sequence: TGTGCCAGCAGCATAAACAGGGAGACGAGGGAGACCCAGTACTTC. Translation: CASSINRETRETQYF.

This clone was observed a handful of times. The chain is built from TRBV6-2 or TRBV6-3 and TRBJ2-7, with TRBD2 identical over 9 bases. CDR1 is MNHEY and CDR2 is SVGEGT in the germline V gene. The CDR3 totals 14 residues. V shed 6 bases and J 5 bases; nucleotides not matched to a gene: 8. The CDR3 DNA follows: TGTGCCAGCAGCTCCGGGACTAGCTCTAACGAGCAGTACTTC. This sequence encodes CASSSGTSSNEQYF.

The chain joins TRBV27 to TRBJ1-2; 7 bases are a match to TRBD1. The CDR3 is 14 residues long. From germline, CDR1 is MNHEY and CDR2 SMNVEV (reference sequence). V shed 6 bases, J shed 2 bases, and the junction held 6 bases outside the gene matches. DNA for the CDR3: TGTGCCAGCAGCAGACAGGGTACAAACTATGGCTACACCTTC. It is translated as CASSRQGTNYGYTF.

This clone was seen once. The V and J genes are TRBV11-3 and TRBJ2-2; 9 bases are shared with TRBD1. CDR3 size: 15 residues. CDR1 is SGHNT and CDR2 is YENEEA in the germline V gene. Trimming cost V 6 bases and J 3 bases; bases outside gene matches: 5. The CDR3 DNA reads TGTGCCAGCAGTCCGGGACAGGGTTACACCGGGGAGCTGTTTTTT. Its protein is CASSPGQGYTGELFF.

The rearrangement links TRBV28 to TRBJ2-5; D is uncertain. V shed 6 bases and J shed 5 bases, with 16 bases lying between them. Germline CDR1 reads MDHEN; CDR2 reads SYDVKM. The CDR3 sequence is 14 residues long. This chain's CDR3 is CASSPFSWAETQYF. The CDR3 DNA follows: TGTGCCAGCAGCCCGTTTTCTTGGGCGGAGACCCAGTACTTC. Filled out from reference TRBV28 and TRBJ2-5, the complete variable domain reads DVKVTQSSRYLVKRTGEKVFLECVQDMDHENMFWYRQDPGLGLRLIYFSYDVKMKEKGDIPEGYSVSREKKERFSLILESASTNQTSMYLCASSPFSWAETQYFGPGTRLLVL.

The chain employs TRBV3-1 (or the pseudogene TRBV3-2) and TRBJ2-7; 10 bases align to TRBD2. In germline, CDR1 is LGHDT, CDR2 YNNKEL (reference sequence). This CDR3 spans 15 amino acids. Germline trimming cut 2 bases from V and 4 bases from J; bases unmatched to any gene: 5. DNA for the CDR3: TGTGCCAGCAGCCAATCGGCTAGCGGGAGATACGAGCAGTACTTC. This codes for CASSQSASGRYEQYF.

The rearrangement joins TRBV6-6 to TRBJ2-1, with TRBD2 matching 7 bases. CDR1 MNHNY and CDR2 SVGAGI come from the germline V gene (reference sequence). This CDR3 has 13 amino acids. Unmatched junction bases numbered 5, after V lost 7 bases and J lost 5 bases. The CDR3: CASNRLADNEQFF. CDR3 bases: TGTGCCAGCAACAGGCTAGCGGACAATGAGCAGTTCTTC.

This clone was detected once. The V gene is TRBV5-1, the J gene TRBJ1-4; unclear D gene. Trimming pared 4 bases from V and 3 bases from J, leaving 13 bases between. Germline V CDR1 and CDR2: SGHRS, YFSETQ. The CDR3 runs 15 residues. The CDR3 coding sequence is TGCGCCAGCAGCCCTATAGGCGGGGCTAATGAAAAACTGTTTTTT. Its protein is CASSPIGGANEKLFF.

The V gene is TRBV28, the J gene TRBJ1-1; 8 bases are shared with TRBD1. The germline V gene encodes CDR1 MDHEN and CDR2 SYDVKM. The CDR3 loop spans 13 amino acids. V lost 2 bases to trimming and J lost 10 bases; unmatched junction nucleotides: 6. The CDR3 DNA is TGTGCCAGCAGTTTAATCATACAGGGGGTAGCTTTCTTT. Its protein product is CASSLIIQGVAFF.

The sample holds a few counts of this clone. The V and J genes are TRBV19 and TRBJ2-5, with TRBD2 as a possible D gene (6 bases). CDR1 and CDR2 from the germline V gene are LNHDA and SQIVND (reference sequence). This CDR3 is 14 amino acids long. V dropped 6 bases and J dropped 2 bases, with 13 bases sitting between them. The CDR3 sequence: CASSLGTLQETQYF. As DNA, the CDR3 is TGTGCCAGTAGCCTCGGGACTTTACAAGAGACCCAGTACTTC.

This chain joins TRBV7-2 and TRBJ2-1; 9 bases are a match to TRBD2. The V gene end was trimmed by 2 bases and the J gene end by 0 bases; junction bases not matched to a gene: 8. Germline V gene sequence: CDR1 SGHTA, CDR2 FQGNSA. CDR3 length equals 18 residues. The DNA for the CDR3 is TGTGCCAGCAGCTTAAGGGGCCTAGCGGGAAGCTCCTACAATGAGCAGTTCTTC. Protein: CASSLRGLAGSSYNEQFF.

V and J are TRBV10-2 and TRBJ2-5, with 8 bases fitting TRBD1. The CDR3 spans 14 residues. Losses at the gene ends were 2 bases for V and 5 bases for J; bases not matched to a gene: 4. CDR1 WSHSY and CDR2 SAAADI come from the germline V gene. The CDR3 sequence: CASSERTGWETQYF. CDR3 bases: TGCGCCAGCAGTGAGAGGACAGGGTGGGAGACCCAGTACTTC.

The V gene is TRBV5-1, the J gene TRBJ1-1; D unresolved. V dropped 1 base and J dropped 5 bases, with 9 bases sitting between them. There are 13 residues in the CDR3. In germline, CDR1 is SGHRS, CDR2 YFSETQ. The CDR3 coding sequence is TGCGCCAGCAGCTTGACGCAGGTTACTGAAGCTTTCTTT. Residues: CASSLTQVTEAFF.

The rearrangement links TRBV6-6 to TRBJ2-1; D possibly corresponds to TRBD2 (6 bases). The V end lost 8 bases, the J end lost 5 bases, and 19 bases lay between the germline ends. This CDR3 region has 15 residues. Germline CDR1 is MNHNY and CDR2 is SVGAGI (reference sequence). The CDR3 spells CASRGGGVGDNEQFF. The CDR3 bases are TGTGCCAGCCGGGGAGGAGGGGTCGGGGACAATGAGCAGTTCTTC.

V is TRBV24-1 and J is TRBJ2-3; unclear D gene. Per germline, CDR1 KGHDR and CDR2 SFDVKD. Trimming took 5 bases from V and 0 from J, leaving 5 bases between them. This CDR3 is 13 amino acids long. CDR3 sequence reads: CATSGTSTDTQYF. In DNA, the CDR3 is TGTGCCACCAGTGGCACTAGCACAGATACGCAGTATTTT.

This chain links TRBV28 with TRBJ2-7; 10 bases map to TRBD2. The J segment lost 2 bases and the V segment lost 7 bases, leaving 2 bases of the junction unmatched. Germline V gene data show CDR1 as MDHEN and CDR2 as SYDVKM. The CDR3 is 13 residues long. The CDR3 DNA is TGTGCCAGCAAACTAGCGGGACCCTACGAGCAGTACTTC. As protein: CASKLAGPYEQYF.

In this sample, this clone turned up once. CDR3 in amino acids: CASSLDPGQSSGANVLTF. As DNA, the CDR3 is TGTGCCAGCAGCTTAGACCCGGGACAGAGCTCTGGGGCCAACGTCCTGACTTTC. The rearrangement links TRBV7-8 to TRBJ2-6; 7 bases fit TRBD1. The CDR3 totals 18 residues. V lost 1 base and J lost 0; bases outside the gene matches: 6. Germline-derived CDR1 and CDR2 are SGHVS and FQNEAQ.

This clone was detected once. This chain joins TRBV18 and TRBJ2-3; D possibly corresponds to TRBD1 (5 bases). V was shortened by 4 bases and J by 1 base, with 12 bases between the two germline ends. The CDR3 extends over 15 amino acids. The germline V gene encodes CDR1 KGHSH and CDR2 LQKENI. The CDR3 is CASSQGIVGTDTQYF. In DNA, the CDR3 is TGTGCCAGCTCACAGGGGATCGTAGGCACAGATACGCAGTATTTT. The full variable domain, with the rest looked up from reference TRBV18 and TRBJ2-3, is NAGVMQNPRHLVRRRGQEARLRCSPMKGHSHVYWYRQLPEEGLKFMVYLQKENIIDESGMPKERFSAEFPKEGPSILRIQQVVRGDSAAYFCASSQGIVGTDTQYFGPGTRLTVL.

This chain links TRBV4-2 with TRBJ1-2, with 7 bases fitting TRBD1. Trimming cost V 5 bases and J 1 base; bases outside gene matches: 7. This CDR3 spans 15 amino acids. The germline V gene has CDR1 LGHNA and CDR2 YNFKEQ. The CDR3 loop reads CASSFRQGSNYGYTF. DNA for the CDR3: TGTGCCAGCAGCTTCCGACAGGGAAGTAACTATGGCTACACCTTC.

V usage is TRBV27 and J usage is TRBJ2-7, with D maybe TRBD2 (6 bases). Per germline, CDR1 MNHEY and CDR2 SMNVEV (reference sequence). The CDR3 spans 15 residues. The ends were cut back, 6 bases at V and 5 bases at J, with 20 bases in the middle. The CDR3 bases are TGTGCCAGCAGACCGGGGGACCGCGGGCGGAACGAGCAGTACTTC. As protein: CASRPGDRGRNEQYF.

This clone was recorded once. The chain is built from TRBV2 and TRBJ2-5; 12 nucleotides agree with TRBD2. The CDR3 is 15 amino acids. V shed 8 bases, J shed 6 bases, and the junction held 10 bases outside the gene matches. The germline V gene encodes CDR1 SNHLY and CDR2 FYNNEI. DNA for the CDR3: TGTGCCAGCCGAGCTAGCGGGAGGGCCGCGCAGACCCAGTACTTC. Translated, it gives CASRASGRAAQTQYF.

This clone is a singleton in its sample. The chain couples TRBV12-3 or TRBV12-4 to TRBJ2-5; 8 nucleotides line up with TRBD1. The CDR3 contains 13 residues. Unmatched junction bases numbered 6, after V lost 6 bases and J lost 6 bases. This chain's CDR3 is CASRDRAVKTQYF. The CDR3 coding sequence is TGTGCCAGCAGGGACAGGGCGGTGAAGACCCAGTACTTC.

CDR3 nucleotide sequence: TGCGCCAGCAGCTTGAACCGGGACAGGGGGAATGGCTACACCTTC. Amino acid sequence: CASSLNRDRGNGYTF. The chain is built from TRBV5-1 and TRBJ1-2, with 11 bases fitting TRBD1. Germline CDR1 reads SGHRS; CDR2 reads YFSETQ. Trimming cost V 1 base and J 6 bases; bases outside gene matches: 5. The CDR3 sequence is 15 residues long.

V gene TRBV2 combines with J gene TRBJ1-4; D is perhaps TRBD1 (6 bases). V was clipped by 7 bases and J by 0 bases, with 12 bases between them. Germline V gene lookup returns CDR1 SNHLY and CDR2 FYNNEI. The CDR3 spans 15 residues. CDR3 protein: CASTPDRTTNEKLFF. Written as DNA, the CDR3 is TGTGCCAGCACCCCAGACAGGACAACTAATGAAAAACTGTTTTTT.

The chain employs TRBV16 and TRBJ1-5; D unresolved. Germline CDR1 and CDR2: KGHSY and FQNENV. The CDR3 is made up of 16 amino acids. V lost 1 base and J lost 2, with 12 bases in between. The CDR3 sequence: CASSQLDGGRNQPQHF. Here the CDR3 DNA reads TGTGCCAGCAGCCAATTAGATGGAGGGCGCAATCAGCCCCAGCATTTT.

This clone has just one count. The CDR3 here is CASSFRAGDTDTQYF. The CDR3 bases are TGTGCCAGCAGCTTTCGAGCGGGGGACACAGATACGCAGTATTTT. The V call is TRBV7-2, the J call TRBJ2-3, with 8 bases lining up with TRBD2. The V and J ends lost 3 bases and 2 bases, in that order; junction bases with no gene match: 4. The length of the CDR3 is 15 residues. Germline V gives CDR1 SGHTA, CDR2 FQGNSA.

This clone was counted a single time. A junction boundary mismatches the germline segment, possibly from a read error. V gene TRBV5-8 combines with J gene TRBJ2-7; 13 bases match TRBD2. The CDR3 extends over 13 amino acids. Germline CDR1 and CDR2: SGHTS and YDEGEE. The DNA for the CDR3 is TGTGCCAGCAGCTTGCGGACTAGCGGGGGTCCACCCTTC. Protein sequence: CASSLRTSGGPPF.

In its sample, this clone was seen once. V and J are TRBV9 and TRBJ2-7; TRBD1 matches at 10 bases. The CDR3 runs to 14 residues. Germline V gene sequence: CDR1 SGDLS, CDR2 YYNGEE. Unmatched junction bases numbered 6, after V lost 3 bases and J lost 6 bases. DNA for the CDR3: TGTGCCAGCAGCGCGGGGGACAGGGGCCGCGAGCAGTACTTC. As protein: CASSAGDRGREQYF.

The chain uses TRBV19 and TRBJ2-2; the D gene is possibly TRBD2 (5 bases). The CDR3 is 12 amino acids. Trimming pared 10 bases from V and 5 bases from J, leaving 11 bases between. Per germline, CDR1 LNHDA and CDR2 SQIVND (reference sequence). The chain's CDR3 is CATRGITGELFF. CDR3 sequence (DNA): TGTGCCACCCGGGGTATAACCGGGGAGCTGTTTTTT. Combining the CDR3 with reference TRBV19 and TRBJ2-2 gives the whole variable domain DGGITQSPKYLFRKEGQNVTLSCEQNLNHDAMYWYRQDPGQGLRLIYYSQIVNDFQKGDIAEGYSVSREKKESFPLTVTSAQKNPTAFYLCATRGITGELFFGEGSRLTVL.